This TCR beta chain was sequenced during a study of early T cells in non-severe SARS-CoV-2 infection. In the library, individual cDNA molecules carried attached unique molecular identifiers. In TCRdb, the 5' RACE reads were re-called with MiXCR into one record per CDR3 protein. The repertoire consists of 50,000 to 65,000 distinct CDR3 sequences, with over 9% occurring once and the leading ten covering 2.9%. V was pared by 2 bases and J by 0 bases, with 26 bases between. This CDR3 has 21 residues. From germline, CDR1 is DFQATT and CDR2 SNEGSKA (reference sequence). The receptor was derived from an adult who was a healthcare worker with PCR-confirmed SARS-CoV-2 infection or an uninfected control (not recorded which). The chain carries TRBV20-1 and TRBJ1-6, with D perhaps matching TRBD1 (5 bases). The specimen comprised whole blood, sampled at baseline. The CDR3 nucleotides are TGCAGTGCTAGAAAACAAACTACTATGACAGCCGAGAGCTCCTATAATTCACCCCTCCACTTT. This sequence encodes CSARKQTTMTAESSYNSPLHF.